This T cell receptor (beta chain) is from a study of T cells in Graves' hyperthyroidism and ophthalmopathy. This clonotype was picked up many times. Trimming took off 5 bases at V and 1 base at J, with 8 bases between the two ends. The CDR3 is 14 amino acids. Germline assignment: CDR1 SGHTA and CDR2 FQGNSA. From RNA transcripts, TCR beta CDR3 regions were amplified. Using the HTBI primer set, a first-round RT-PCR was run on the TCR CDR3. MiXCR, applied by TCRdb to the multiplex PCR reads, yields one record per CDR3 protein. The repertoire holds 360,000 or so distinct CDR3 sequences, with approximately 18% as singletons.

Sequenced input: blood. This TCR was sampled from a woman aged 40 to 50 with Graves' ophthalmopathy. The chain employs TRBV7-2 and TRBJ2-2, with D hard to call. The CDR3: CASSPQGNTGELFF. The CDR3 region has the DNA TGTGCCAGCAGCCCTCAAGGGAACACCGGGGAGCTGTTTTTT.